This T cell receptor (beta chain) was retrieved from a study of control samples from healthy donors and cancer patients. Profiled with immunoSEQ multiplex PCR; TCRdb holds only in-frame clones, not every one. The sample lists 120,000 or so clones, under 95% occurring once. This clone showed up just once. J was trimmed by 8 bases and V by 5 bases; bases with no gene match: 5. This CDR3 contains 13 residues. The germline gives CDR1 PRHDT, CDR2 FYEKMQ (reference sequence). The clonotype comes from a young man in good health. The chain has TRBV13 and TRBJ2-3, with 9 bases that match TRBD1. The specimen was blood. The CDR3 nucleotides are TGTGCCAGCAGCCAAAAGGACAGGGGTACGCAGTATTTT. Protein product: CASSQKDRGTQYF.